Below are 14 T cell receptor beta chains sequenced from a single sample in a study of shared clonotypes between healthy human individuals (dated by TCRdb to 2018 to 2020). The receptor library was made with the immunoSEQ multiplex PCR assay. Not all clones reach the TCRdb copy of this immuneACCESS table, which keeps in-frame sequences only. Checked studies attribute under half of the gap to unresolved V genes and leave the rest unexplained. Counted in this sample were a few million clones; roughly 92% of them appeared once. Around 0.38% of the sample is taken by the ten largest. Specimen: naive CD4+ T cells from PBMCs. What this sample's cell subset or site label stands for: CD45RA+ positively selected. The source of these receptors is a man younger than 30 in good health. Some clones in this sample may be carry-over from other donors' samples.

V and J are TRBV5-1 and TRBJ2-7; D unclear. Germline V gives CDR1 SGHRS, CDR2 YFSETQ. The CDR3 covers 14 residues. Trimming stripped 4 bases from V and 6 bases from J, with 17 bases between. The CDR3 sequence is CASSPNAGLPEQYF. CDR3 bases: TGCGCCAGCAGCCCCAACGCAGGTTTACCCGAGCAGTACTTC.

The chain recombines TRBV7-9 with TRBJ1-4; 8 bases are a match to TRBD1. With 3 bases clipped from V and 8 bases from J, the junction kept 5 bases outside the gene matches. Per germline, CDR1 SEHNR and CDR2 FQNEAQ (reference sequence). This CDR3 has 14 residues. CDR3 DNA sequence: TGTGCCAGCAGCTTCCACCGGGACAGGGAAAAACTGTTTTTT. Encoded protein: CASSFHRDREKLFF.

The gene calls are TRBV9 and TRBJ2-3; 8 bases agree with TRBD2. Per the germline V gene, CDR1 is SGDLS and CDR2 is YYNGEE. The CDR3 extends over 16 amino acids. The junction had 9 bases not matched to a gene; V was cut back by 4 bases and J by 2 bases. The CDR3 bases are TGTGCCAGCAGCTTAATAGCGGGGCAAGCCACAGATACGCAGTATTTT. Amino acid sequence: CASSLIAGQATDTQYF.

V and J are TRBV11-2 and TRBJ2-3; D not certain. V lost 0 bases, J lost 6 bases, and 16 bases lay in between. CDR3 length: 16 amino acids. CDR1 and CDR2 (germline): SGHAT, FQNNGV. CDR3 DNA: TGTGCCAGCAGCTTAGATCTGGGCCTTGGCAAGGATACGCAGTATTTT. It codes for CASSLDLGLGKDTQYF.

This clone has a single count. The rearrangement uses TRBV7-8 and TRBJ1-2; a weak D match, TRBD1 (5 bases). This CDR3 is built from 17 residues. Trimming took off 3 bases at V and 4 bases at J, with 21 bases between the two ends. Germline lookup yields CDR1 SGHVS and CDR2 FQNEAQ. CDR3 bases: TGTGCCAGCAGCTTCCAATCAGGGACTAGAGGTACCTATGGCTACACCTTC. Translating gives CASSFQSGTRGTYGYTF.

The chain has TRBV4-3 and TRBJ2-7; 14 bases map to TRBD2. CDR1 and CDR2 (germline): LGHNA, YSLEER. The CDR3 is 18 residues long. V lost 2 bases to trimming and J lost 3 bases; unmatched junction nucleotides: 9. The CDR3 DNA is TGCGCCAGCAGCCAAAGACTAGCGGGAGGGTTAGGAGGCTACGAGCAGTACTTC. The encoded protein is CASSQRLAGGLGGYEQYF.

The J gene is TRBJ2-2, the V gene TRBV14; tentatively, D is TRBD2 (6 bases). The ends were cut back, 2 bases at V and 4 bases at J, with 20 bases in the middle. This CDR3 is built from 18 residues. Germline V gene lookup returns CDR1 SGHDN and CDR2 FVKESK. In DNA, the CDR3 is TGTGCCAGCAGCCAACGCGTCAGAAGAATGACTAGCACCGGGGAGCTGTTTTTT. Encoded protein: CASSQRVRRMTSTGELFF.

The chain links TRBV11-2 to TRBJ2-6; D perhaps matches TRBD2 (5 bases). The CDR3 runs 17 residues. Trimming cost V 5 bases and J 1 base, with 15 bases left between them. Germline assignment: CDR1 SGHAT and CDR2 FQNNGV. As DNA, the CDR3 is TGTGCCAGCAGCCCACTAGGCAGGTCATCTGGGGCCAACGTCCTGACTTTC. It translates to CASSPLGRSSGANVLTF. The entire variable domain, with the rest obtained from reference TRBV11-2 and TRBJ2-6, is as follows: EAGVAQSPRYKIIEKRQSVAFWCNPISGHATLYWYQQILGQGPKLLIQFQNNGVVDDSQLPKDRFSAERLKGVDSTLKIQPAKLEDSAVYLCASSPLGRSSGANVLTFGAGSRLTVL.

The CDR3 sequence is CATSRDVPLWTRNYGYTF. CDR3 DNA: TGTGCCACCAGCAGAGATGTCCCTCTATGGACCAGGAACTATGGCTACACCTTC. The V gene is TRBV15, the J gene TRBJ1-2; D remains unclear. The length of the CDR3 is 18 residues. Germline CDR1 LNHNV, CDR2 YYDKDF (reference sequence). V lost 0 bases and J lost 2, with 19 bases in between.

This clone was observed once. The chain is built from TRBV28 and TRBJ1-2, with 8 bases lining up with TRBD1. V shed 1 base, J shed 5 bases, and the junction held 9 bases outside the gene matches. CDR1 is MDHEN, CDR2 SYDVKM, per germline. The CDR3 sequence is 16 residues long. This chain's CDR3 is CASSLLWGQELYGYTF. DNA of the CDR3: TGTGCCAGCAGTTTATTATGGGGACAGGAGCTTTATGGCTACACCTTC.

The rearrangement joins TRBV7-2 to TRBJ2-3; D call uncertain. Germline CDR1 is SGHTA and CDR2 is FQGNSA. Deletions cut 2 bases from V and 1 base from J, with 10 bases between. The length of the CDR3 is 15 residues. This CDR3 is CASSLYLVGTDTQYF. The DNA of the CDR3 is TGTGCCAGCAGCTTATATTTGGTGGGCACAGATACGCAGTATTTT.

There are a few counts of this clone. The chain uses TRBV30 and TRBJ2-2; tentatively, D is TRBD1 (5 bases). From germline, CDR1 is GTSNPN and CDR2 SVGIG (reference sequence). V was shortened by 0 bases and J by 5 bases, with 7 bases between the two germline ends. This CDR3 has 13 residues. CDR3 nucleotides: TGTGCCTGGAGTGTAGGGGTGACCGGGGAGCTGTTTTTT. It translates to CAWSVGVTGELFF.

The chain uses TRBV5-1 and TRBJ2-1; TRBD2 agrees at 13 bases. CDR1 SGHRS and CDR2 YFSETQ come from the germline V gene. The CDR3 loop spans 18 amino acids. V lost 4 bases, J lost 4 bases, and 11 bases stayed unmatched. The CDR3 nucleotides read TGCGCCAGCAGCCCAATACTAGCGGGAGGGCTAGGATACAATGAGCAGTTCTTC. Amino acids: CASSPILAGGLGYNEQFF.

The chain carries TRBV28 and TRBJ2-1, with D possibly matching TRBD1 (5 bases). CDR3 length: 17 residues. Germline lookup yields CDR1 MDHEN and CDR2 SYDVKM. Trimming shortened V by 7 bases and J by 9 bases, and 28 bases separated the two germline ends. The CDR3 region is CASIYGIRATQGSEQFF. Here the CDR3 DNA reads TGTGCCAGCATATACGGAATTCGGGCGACCCAGGGTAGTGAGCAGTTCTTC. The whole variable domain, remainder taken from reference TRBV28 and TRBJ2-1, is DVKVTQSSRYLVKRTGEKVFLECVQDMDHENMFWYRQDPGLGLRLIYFSYDVKMKEKGDIPEGYSVSREKKERFSLILESASTNQTSMYLCASIYGIRATQGSEQFFGPGTRLTVL.